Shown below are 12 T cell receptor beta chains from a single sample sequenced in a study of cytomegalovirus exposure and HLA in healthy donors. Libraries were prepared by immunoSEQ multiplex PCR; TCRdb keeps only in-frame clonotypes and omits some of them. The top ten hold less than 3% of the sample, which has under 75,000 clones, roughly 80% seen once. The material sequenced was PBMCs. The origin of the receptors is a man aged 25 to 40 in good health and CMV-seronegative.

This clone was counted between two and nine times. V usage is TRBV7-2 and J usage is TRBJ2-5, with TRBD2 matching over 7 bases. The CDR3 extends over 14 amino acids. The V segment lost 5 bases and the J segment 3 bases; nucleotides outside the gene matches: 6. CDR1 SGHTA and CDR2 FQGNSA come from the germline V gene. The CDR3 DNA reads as TGTGCCAGCAGCCTCCGGCTAGCGGAAGAGACCCAGTACTTC. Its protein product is CASSLRLAEETQYF.

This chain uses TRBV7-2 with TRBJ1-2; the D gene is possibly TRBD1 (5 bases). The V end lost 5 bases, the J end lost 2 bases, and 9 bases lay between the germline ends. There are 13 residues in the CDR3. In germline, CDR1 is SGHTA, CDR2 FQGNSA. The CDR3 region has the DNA TGTGCCAGCAGCCCGGGACTGAACTATGGCTACACCTTC. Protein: CASSPGLNYGYTF.

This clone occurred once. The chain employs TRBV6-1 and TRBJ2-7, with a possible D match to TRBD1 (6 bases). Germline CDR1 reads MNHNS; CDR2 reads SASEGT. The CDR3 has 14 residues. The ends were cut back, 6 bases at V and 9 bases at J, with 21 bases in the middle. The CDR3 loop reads CASSQGSGTRGQYV. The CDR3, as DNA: TGTGCCAGCAGCCAAGGATCCGGGACAAGGGGGCAGTACGTC.

CDR3 in amino acids: CASTSDMSGETQYF. The CDR3 bases are TGTGCCAGTACCTCGGACATGTCCGGGGAGACCCAGTACTTC. This rearrangement joins TRBV19 to TRBJ2-5, with a possible D match to TRBD1 (5 bases). V shed 7 bases and J shed 5 bases, with 17 bases lying between them. CDR3 length: 14 residues. Per the germline V gene, CDR1 is LNHDA and CDR2 is SQIVND (reference sequence).

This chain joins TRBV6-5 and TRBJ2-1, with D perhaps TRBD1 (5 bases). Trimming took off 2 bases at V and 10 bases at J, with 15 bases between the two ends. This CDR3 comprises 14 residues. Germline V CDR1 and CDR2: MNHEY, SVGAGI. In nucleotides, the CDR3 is TGTGCCAGCAGTTACGACGTAGTGGCAGGGGAGCAGTTCTTC. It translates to CASSYDVVAGEQFF.

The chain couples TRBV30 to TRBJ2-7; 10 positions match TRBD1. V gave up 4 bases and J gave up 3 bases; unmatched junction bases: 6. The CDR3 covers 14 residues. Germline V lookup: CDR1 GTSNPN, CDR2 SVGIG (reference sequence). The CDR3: CAWKDRDRGYEQYF. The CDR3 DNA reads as TGTGCCTGGAAAGACCGGGACAGGGGCTACGAGCAGTACTTC.

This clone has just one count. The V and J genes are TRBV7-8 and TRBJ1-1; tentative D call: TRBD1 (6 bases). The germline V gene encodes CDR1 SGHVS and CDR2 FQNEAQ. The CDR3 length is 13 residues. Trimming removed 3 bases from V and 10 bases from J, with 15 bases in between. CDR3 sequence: CASSFLQGTAAFF. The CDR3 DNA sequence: TGTGCCAGCAGCTTCCTACAGGGTACAGCAGCTTTCTTT.

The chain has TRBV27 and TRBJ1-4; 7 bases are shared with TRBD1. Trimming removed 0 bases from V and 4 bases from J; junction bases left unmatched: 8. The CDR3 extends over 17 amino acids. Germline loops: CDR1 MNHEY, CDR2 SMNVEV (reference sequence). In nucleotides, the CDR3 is TGTGCCAGCAGTTTATCTTGGGGGGACAGTAATAATGAAAAACTGTTTTTT. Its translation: CASSLSWGDSNNEKLFF.

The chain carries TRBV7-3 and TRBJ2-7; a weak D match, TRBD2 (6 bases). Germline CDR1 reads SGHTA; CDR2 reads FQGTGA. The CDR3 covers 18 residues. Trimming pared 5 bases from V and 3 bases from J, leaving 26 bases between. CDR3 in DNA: TGTGCCAGCAGCCTAAACCCGCTGGGAGGAGCGGGCCGCTACGAGCAGTACTTC. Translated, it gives CASSLNPLGGAGRYEQYF.

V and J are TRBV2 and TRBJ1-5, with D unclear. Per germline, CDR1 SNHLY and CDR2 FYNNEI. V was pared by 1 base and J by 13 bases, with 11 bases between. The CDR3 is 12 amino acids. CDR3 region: CASSEVEGRQHF. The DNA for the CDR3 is TGTGCCAGCAGTGAAGTGGAGGGAAGGCAGCATTTT. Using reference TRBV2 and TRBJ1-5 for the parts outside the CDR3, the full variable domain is EPEVTQTPSHQVTQMGQEVILRCVPISNHLYFYWYRQILGQKVEFLVSFYNNEISEKSEIFDDQFSVERPDGSNFTLKIRSTKLEDSAMYFCASSEVEGRQHFGDGTRLSIL.

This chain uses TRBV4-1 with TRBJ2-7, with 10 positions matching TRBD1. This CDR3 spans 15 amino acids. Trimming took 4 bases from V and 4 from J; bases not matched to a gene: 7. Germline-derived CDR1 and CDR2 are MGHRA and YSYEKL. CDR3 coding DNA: TGCGCCAGCAGCCCCGGGACAGGGGCGATTTACGAGCAGTACGTC. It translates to CASSPGTGAIYEQYV.

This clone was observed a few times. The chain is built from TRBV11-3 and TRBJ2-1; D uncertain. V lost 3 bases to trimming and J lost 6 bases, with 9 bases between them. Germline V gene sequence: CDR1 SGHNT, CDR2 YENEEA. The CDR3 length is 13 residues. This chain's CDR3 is CASSFSEPNEQFF. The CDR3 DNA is TGTGCCAGCAGCTTCTCAGAACCCAATGAGCAGTTCTTC.